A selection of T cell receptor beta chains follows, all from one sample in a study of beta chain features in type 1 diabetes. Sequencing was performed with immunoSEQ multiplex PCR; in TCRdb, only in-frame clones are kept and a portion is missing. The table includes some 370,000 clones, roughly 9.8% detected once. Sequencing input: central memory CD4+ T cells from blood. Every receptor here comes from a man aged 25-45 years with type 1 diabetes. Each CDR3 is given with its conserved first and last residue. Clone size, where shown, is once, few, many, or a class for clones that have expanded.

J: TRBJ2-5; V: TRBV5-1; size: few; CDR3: CASSSEGQLGETQYF
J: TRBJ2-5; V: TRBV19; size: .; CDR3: CASSSGTAFGETQYF
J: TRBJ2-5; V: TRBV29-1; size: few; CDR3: CSGGNQETQYF
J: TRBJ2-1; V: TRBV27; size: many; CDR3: CASSLYSGGEQFF
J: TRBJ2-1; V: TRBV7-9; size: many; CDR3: CASSSRLTSSYNEQFF
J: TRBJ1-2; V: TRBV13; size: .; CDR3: CASSLDSVRGYGYTF
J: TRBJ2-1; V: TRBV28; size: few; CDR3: CASSKTSGIRYNEQFF
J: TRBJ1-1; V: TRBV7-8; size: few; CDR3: CASSLNRVGTEAFF
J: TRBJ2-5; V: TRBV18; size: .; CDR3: CASSPPGEETQYF
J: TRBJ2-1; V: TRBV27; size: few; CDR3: CASSPRLAGASSYNEQFF
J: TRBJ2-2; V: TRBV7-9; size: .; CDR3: CASSQRGELFF
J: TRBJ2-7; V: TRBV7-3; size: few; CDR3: CASSGGQGYEQYF
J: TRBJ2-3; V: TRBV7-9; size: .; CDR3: CASSLVAVGYTDTQYF
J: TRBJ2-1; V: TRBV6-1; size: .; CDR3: CASPYLLAGHNEQFF
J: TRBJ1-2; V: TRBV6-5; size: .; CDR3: CASSYRDRGANGYTF
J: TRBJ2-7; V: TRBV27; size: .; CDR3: CASSLTGDRSEQYF
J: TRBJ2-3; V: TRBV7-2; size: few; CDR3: CASSLSVGVTDTQYF
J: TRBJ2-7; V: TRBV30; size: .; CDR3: CAWSIRDRAGEQYF
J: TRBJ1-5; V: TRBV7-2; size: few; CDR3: CASSLGRDQPQHF
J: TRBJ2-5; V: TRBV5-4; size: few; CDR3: CASSLAGRGRAATQYF
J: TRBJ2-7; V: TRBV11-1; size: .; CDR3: CASGKTPVYEQYF
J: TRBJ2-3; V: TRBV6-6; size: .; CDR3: CASSSFTFTDTQYF
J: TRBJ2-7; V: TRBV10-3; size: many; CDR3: CAISETEGGGPHEQYF
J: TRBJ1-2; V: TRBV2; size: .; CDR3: CASSEGGGYGYTF
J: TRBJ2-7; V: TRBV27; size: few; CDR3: CASSPRWFPESYEQYF
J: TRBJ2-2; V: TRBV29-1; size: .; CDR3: CSVVPNANTGELFF
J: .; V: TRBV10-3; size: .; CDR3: CAIRSIGRTPEQYF
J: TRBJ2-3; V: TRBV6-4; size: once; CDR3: CATATSGNADTQYF
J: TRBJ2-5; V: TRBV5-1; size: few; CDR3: CASSLATSLQETQYF
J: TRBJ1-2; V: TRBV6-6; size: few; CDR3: CASSYPRGMSDGYTF
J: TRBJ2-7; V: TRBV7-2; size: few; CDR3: CASSTRLAGATYEQYF
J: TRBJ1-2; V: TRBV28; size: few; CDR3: CASTTREGNGYTF
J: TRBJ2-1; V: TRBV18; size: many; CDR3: CASSLREGIDNEQFF
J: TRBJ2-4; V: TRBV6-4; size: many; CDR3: CASSESFGAGGVNIQYF
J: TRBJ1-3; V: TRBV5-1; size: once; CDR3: CASSLGGSEIIYF
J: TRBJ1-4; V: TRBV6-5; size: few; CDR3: CASSYSALSEKLFF
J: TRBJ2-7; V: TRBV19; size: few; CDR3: CASRKGGTTLDYEQYF
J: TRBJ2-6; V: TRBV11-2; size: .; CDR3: CASSSTGSGANVLTF
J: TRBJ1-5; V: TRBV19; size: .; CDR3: CASSIEEGVQPQHF
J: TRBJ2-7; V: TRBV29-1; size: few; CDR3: CSVGDREGEQYF
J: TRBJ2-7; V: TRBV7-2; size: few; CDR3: CASSPMGYEQYF
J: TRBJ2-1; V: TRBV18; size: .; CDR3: CASSPGGDEQFF
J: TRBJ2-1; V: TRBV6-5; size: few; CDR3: CASCRQRPIHEQFF
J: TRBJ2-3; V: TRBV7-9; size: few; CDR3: CASSFFRAGPLGGTDTQYF
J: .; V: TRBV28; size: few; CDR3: CASSQVVGATYEQYF
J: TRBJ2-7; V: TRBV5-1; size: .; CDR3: CASSLGVRTGGEQYF
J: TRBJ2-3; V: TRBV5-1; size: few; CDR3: CASSLEGSRGSTDTQYF
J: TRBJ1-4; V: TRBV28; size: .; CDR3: CASSSDISEKLFF
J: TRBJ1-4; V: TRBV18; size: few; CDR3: CASSPPRTGVEKLFF